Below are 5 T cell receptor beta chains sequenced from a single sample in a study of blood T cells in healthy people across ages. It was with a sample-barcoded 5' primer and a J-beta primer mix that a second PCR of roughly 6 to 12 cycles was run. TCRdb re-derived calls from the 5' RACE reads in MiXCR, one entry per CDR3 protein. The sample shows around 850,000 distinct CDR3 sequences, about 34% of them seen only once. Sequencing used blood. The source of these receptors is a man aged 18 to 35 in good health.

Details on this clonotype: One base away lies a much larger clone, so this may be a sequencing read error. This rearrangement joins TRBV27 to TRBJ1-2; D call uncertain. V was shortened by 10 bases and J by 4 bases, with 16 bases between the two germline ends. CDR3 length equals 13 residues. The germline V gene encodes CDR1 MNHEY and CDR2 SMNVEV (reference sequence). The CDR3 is CAISADEFYGYTF. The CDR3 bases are TGTGCCATCTCAGCCGACGAATTCTATGGCTACACCTTC.

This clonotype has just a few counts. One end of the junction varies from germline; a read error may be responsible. The CDR3 DNA reads as TGTGCCAGTAGTTATATGGGTGCCAGCTCCTACAATGAGCAGTTCTTC. Amino acids: CASSYMGASSYNEQFF. The chain joins TRBV6-2 or TRBV6-3 to TRBJ2-1; D unclear. CDR3 length equals 16 residues. CDR1 MNHEY and CDR2 SVGEGT come from the germline V gene.

The CDR3 sequence is CASSLRRGFENIQYF. The CDR3 nucleotides are TGTGCCAGCAGTTTACGCAGGGGGTTTGAAAACATTCAGTACTTC. The chain couples TRBV12-3 or TRBV12-4 to TRBJ2-4; 7 bases are shared with TRBD1. V shed 2 bases, J shed 5 bases, and the junction held 6 bases outside the gene matches. CDR3 length: 15 amino acids.

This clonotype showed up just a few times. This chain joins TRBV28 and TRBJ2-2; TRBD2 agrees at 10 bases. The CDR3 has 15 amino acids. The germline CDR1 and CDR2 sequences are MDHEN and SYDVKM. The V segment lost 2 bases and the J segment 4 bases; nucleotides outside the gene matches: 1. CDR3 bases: TGTGCCAGCAGTTTAGGACTAGCGGCCACCGGGGAGCTGTTTTTT. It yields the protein CASSLGLAATGELFF.

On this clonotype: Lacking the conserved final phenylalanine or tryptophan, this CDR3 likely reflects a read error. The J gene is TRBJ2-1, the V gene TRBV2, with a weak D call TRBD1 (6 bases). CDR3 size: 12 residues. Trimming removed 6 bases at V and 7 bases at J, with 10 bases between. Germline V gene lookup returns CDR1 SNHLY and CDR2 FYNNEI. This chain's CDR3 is CASSRGSNEQFL. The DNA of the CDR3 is TGTGCCAGCAGCAGGGGTAGTAATGAGCAGTTCTTA.